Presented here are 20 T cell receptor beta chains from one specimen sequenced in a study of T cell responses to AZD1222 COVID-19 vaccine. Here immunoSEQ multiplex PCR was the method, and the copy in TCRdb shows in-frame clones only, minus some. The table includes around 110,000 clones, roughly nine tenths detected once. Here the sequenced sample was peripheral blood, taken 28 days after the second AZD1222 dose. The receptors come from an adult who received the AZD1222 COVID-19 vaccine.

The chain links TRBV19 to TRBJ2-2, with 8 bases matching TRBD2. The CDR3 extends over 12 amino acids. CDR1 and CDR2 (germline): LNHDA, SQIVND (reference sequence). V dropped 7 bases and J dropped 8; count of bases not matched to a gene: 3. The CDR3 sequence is CASTVAGGELFF. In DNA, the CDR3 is TGTGCCAGTACCGTAGCGGGAGGGGAGCTGTTTTTT.

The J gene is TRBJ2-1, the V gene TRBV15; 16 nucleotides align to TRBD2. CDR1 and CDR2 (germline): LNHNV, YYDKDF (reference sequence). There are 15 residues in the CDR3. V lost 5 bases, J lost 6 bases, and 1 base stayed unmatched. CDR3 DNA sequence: TGTGCCACCAGCGGGACTAGCGGGAGGGCCAATGAGCAGTTCTTC. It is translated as CATSGTSGRANEQFF. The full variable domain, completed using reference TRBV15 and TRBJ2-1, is DAMVIQNPRYQVTQFGKPVTLSCSQTLNHNVMYWYQQKSSQAPKLLFHYYDKDFNNEADTPDNFQSRRPNTSFCFLDIRSPGLGDTAMYLCATSGTSGRANEQFFGPGTRLTVL.

The CDR3 nucleotides are TGTGCCAGCAGCGGCACAGGGGGCCCCTCCAATGAGCAGTTCTTC. It codes for CASSGTGGPSNEQFF. This rearrangement joins TRBV9 to TRBJ2-1, with 9 bases that match TRBD1. Germline V gene lookup returns CDR1 SGDLS and CDR2 YYNGEE. The CDR3 spans 15 residues. The V and J ends lost 3 bases and 6 bases, in that order; junction bases with no gene match: 7.

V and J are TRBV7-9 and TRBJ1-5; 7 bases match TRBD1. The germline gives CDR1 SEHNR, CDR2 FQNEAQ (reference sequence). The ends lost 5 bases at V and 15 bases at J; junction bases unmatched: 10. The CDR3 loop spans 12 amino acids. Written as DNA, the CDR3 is TGTGCCAGCAGCCCAAGACAGGGCGGAGGGCATTTT. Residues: CASSPRQGGGHF.

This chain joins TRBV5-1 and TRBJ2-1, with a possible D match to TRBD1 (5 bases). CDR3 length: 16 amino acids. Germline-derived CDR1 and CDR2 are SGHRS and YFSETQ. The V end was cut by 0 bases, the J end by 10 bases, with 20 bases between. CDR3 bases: TGCGCCAGCAGCTTGGAGGGGATCAAAATCATGGGGGAGCAGTTCTTC. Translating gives CASSLEGIKIMGEQFF.

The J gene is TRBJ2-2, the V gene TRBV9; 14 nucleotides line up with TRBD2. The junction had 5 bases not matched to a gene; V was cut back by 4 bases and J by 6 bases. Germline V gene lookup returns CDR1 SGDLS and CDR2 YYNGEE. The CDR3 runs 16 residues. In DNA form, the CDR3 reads TGTGCCAGCAGCATGGGGACTAGCGGGAGTTCCGGGGAGCTGTTTTTT. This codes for CASSMGTSGSSGELFF.

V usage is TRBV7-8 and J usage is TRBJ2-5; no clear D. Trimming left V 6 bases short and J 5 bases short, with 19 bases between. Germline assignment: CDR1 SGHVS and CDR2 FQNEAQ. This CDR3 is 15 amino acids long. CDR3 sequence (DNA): TGTGCCAGCAGACGAGCCTACCAAAGGCTTGAGACCCAGTACTTC. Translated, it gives CASRRAYQRLETQYF.

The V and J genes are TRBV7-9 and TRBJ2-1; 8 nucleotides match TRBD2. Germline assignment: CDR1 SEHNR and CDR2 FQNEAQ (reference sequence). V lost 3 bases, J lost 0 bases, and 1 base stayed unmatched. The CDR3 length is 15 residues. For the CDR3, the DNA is TGTGCCAGCAGCTTGGGGACTAGCTCCTACAATGAGCAGTTCTTC. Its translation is CASSLGTSSYNEQFF.

CDR3 nucleotides: TGTGCCAGCGCTCCCGGGACCGATCAGCCCCAGCATTTT. This codes for CASAPGTDQPQHF. The chain recombines TRBV2 with TRBJ1-5; a possible D gene is TRBD1 (5 bases). This CDR3 spans 13 amino acids. The germline V gene has CDR1 SNHLY and CDR2 FYNNEI. V lost 8 bases and J 5 bases, leaving 13 bases between the germline ends.

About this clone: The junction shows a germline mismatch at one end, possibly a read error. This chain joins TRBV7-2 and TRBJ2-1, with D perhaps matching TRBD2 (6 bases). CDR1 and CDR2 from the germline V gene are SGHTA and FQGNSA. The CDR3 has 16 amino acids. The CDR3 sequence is CASSLAGDLTYNEQFF. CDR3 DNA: TGTGCCAGCAGCCTAGCCGGGGACTTAACCTACAATGAGCAGTTCTTC.

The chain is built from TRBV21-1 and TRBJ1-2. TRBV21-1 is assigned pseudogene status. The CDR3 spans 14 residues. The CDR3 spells CASGRAFTNYGYTF. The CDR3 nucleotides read TGTGCCAGCGGAAGGGCCTTCACTAACTATGGCTACACCTTC.

In DNA form, the CDR3 reads TGTGCCAGCAGCTTATCCTCCGGCGTCCTGGGCATTCAGTACTTC. It encodes CASSLSSGVLGIQYF. The chain employs TRBV7-2 and TRBJ2-4, with D hard to call. V was pared by 2 bases and J by 9 bases, with 17 bases between. Germline V CDR1 and CDR2: SGHTA, FQGNSA. The CDR3 spans 15 residues.

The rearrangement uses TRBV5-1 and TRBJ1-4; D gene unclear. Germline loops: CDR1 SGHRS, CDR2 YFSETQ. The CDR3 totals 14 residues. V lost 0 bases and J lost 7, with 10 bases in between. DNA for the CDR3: TGCGCCAGCAGCTTGGAACAGCCAACTGAAAAACTGTTTTTT. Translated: CASSLEQPTEKLFF.

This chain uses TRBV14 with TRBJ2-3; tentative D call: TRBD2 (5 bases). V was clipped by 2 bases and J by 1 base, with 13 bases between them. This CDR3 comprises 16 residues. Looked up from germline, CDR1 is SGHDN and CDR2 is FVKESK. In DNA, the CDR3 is TGTGCCAGCAGCCAATTTAAAAGCGGCCGCACAGATACGCAGTATTTT. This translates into CASSQFKSGRTDTQYF.

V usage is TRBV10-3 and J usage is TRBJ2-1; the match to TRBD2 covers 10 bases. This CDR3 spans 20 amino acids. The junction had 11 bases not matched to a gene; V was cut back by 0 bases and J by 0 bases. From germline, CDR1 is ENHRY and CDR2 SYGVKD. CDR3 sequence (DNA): TGTGCCATCAGTGAGTCTAGGCTAGCGGGGGCTTACCGCTCCTACAATGAGCAGTTCTTC. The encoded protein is CAISESRLAGAYRSYNEQFF.

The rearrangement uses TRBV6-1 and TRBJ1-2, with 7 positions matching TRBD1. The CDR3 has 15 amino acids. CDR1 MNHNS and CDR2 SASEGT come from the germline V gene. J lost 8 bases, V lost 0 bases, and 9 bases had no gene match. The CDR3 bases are TGTGCCAGCAGTGAAGCACTAGGGACAGCCTCAGGCTACACCTTC. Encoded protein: CASSEALGTASGYTF.

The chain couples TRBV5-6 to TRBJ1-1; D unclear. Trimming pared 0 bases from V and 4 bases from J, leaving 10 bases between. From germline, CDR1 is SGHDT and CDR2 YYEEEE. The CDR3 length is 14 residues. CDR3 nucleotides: TGTGCCAGCAGCTTGGGAGGACGGACCACTGAAGCTTTCTTT. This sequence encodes CASSLGGRTTEAFF.

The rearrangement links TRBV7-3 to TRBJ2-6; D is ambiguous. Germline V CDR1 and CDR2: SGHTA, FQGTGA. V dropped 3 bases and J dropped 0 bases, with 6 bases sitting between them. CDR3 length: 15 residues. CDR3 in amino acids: CASSFKHSGANVLTF. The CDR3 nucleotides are TGTGCCAGCAGCTTCAAACACTCTGGGGCCAACGTCCTGACTTTC.

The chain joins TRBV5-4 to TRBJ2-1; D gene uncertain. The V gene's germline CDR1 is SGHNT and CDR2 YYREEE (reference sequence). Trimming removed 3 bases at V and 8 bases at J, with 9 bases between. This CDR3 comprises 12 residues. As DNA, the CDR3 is TGTGCCAGCAGCTCGGTTGGGGATGAGCAGTTCTTC. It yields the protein CASSSVGDEQFF.

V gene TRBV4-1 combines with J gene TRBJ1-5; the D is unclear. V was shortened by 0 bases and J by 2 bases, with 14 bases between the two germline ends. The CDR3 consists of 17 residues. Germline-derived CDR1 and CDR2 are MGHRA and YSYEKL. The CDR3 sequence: CASSQEIRGNGNQPQHF. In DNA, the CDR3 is TGCGCCAGCAGCCAAGAAATTCGGGGTAATGGCAATCAGCCCCAGCATTTT.